Included here is one TCR beta chain sequence, with context. This specimen comes from a study of technical replicates of blood from several donors. Only in-frame clones appear in the TCRdb table, and some are missing; sequencing was by immunoSEQ multiplex PCR. Of tens of thousands of clones listed, just over 90% are singletons. The CDR3 is 16 residues long. Trimming took 6 bases from V and 3 from J, leaving 21 bases between them. Germline values: CDR1 MNHNS, CDR2 SASEGT. The chain links TRBV6-1 to TRBJ2-7; D might be TRBD2 (6 bases). The sequencing input was T cells isolated from PBMCs. This sequence was found in a human donor in good health. CDR3: CASRESYQGGRYEQYF. In DNA form, the CDR3 reads TGTGCCAGCAGAGAATCGTACCAGGGAGGACGCTACGAGCAGTACTTC.